Presented here are 9 T cell receptor beta chains from one specimen sequenced in a study of identifying expanded T cells in peripheral blood. The data were produced by immunoSEQ multiplex PCR, yet TCRdb's version contains in-frame clones alone and is incomplete. The sample lists approximately 100,000 clones, roughly 91% seen once, with about a sixth in the top ten. Sequencing was carried out using blood. These TCRs come from a person aged 18 to 75 in good health.

This clone was seen many times. The rearrangement links TRBV7-9 to TRBJ2-7; 11 bases match TRBD1. The junction had 4 bases not matched to a gene; V was cut back by 3 bases and J by 3 bases. The germline V gene encodes CDR1 SEHNR and CDR2 FQNEAQ (reference sequence). The CDR3 has 15 amino acids. The CDR3 bases are TGTGCCAGCAGCTTTTGGGACAGGGGGTTCTACGAGCAGTACTTC. Its translation is CASSFWDRGFYEQYF.

The V and J genes are TRBV6-5 and TRBJ2-7, with 11 bases aligning to TRBD2. CDR1 and CDR2 from the germline V gene are MNHEY and SVGAGI. The CDR3 has 14 residues. V was clipped by 6 bases and J by 6 bases; unmatched bases: 7. The DNA for the CDR3 is TGTGCCAGCAGCCTAGCGGGGGGCCCCCTCGAGCAGTACTTC. This translates into CASSLAGGPLEQYF.

The V gene is TRBV4-3, the J gene TRBJ2-5; 7 positions agree with TRBD1. Losses at the gene ends were 2 bases for V and 5 bases for J; bases not matched to a gene: 8. CDR1 is LGHNA, CDR2 YSLEER, per germline. The CDR3 is made up of 15 amino acids. The CDR3 protein is CASSQFRGLGETQYF. DNA for the CDR3: TGCGCCAGCAGCCAATTCAGGGGGTTAGGGGAGACCCAGTACTTC.

The chain recombines TRBV9 with TRBJ2-1, with 10 bases identical to TRBD2. Per the germline V gene, CDR1 is SGDLS and CDR2 is YYNGEE. CDR3 length: 15 amino acids. V dropped 2 bases and J dropped 6; count of bases not matched to a gene: 5. The CDR3: CASSVGTSVVNEQFF. The CDR3 region has the DNA TGTGCCAGCAGCGTGGGGACTAGCGTGGTCAATGAGCAGTTCTTC.

The rearrangement uses TRBV25-1 and TRBJ2-1, with 9 nucleotides matching TRBD1. Germline CDR1 and CDR2: MGHDK and SYGVNS. This CDR3 spans 14 amino acids. V lost 4 bases, J lost 8 bases, and 6 bases stayed unmatched. CDR3 coding DNA: TGTGCCAGCAGTGGACAGGGGGTCGGGCATGAGCAGTTCTTC. Protein product: CASSGQGVGHEQFF.

V is TRBV27 and J is TRBJ2-1, with D possibly TRBD1 on 6 matching bases. This CDR3 is 13 amino acids long. The V end was cut by 10 bases, the J end by 0 bases, with 10 bases between. Germline V gene sequence: CDR1 MNHEY, CDR2 SMNVEV (reference sequence). The chain's CDR3 is CAIRGSSYNEQFF. The CDR3, as DNA: TGTGCCATCAGGGGTAGCTCCTACAATGAGCAGTTCTTC.

The CDR3 region is CASSYSGTRVYTEAFF. CDR3 nucleotides: TGTGCCAGCAGTTACTCGGGGACCCGGGTGTACACTGAAGCTTTCTTT. The chain uses TRBV6-5 and TRBJ1-1; a weak D match, TRBD1 (5 bases). CDR3 size: 16 residues. Germline V gene data show CDR1 as MNHEY and CDR2 as SVGAGI. V lost 0 bases and J lost 3, with 14 bases in between.

This CDR3 is CASSTWGTVYQETQYF. In DNA form, the CDR3 reads TGTGCCAGTAGTACCTGGGGGACAGTGTACCAAGAGACCCAGTACTTC. The chain uses TRBV19 and TRBJ2-5; 7 bases align to TRBD1. Germline CDR1 LNHDA, CDR2 SQIVND (reference sequence). The ends lost 4 bases at V and 0 bases at J; junction bases unmatched: 8. This CDR3 is 16 amino acids long.

The chain has TRBV19 and TRBJ1-5; weak D call: TRBD1 (5 bases). The germline V gene encodes CDR1 LNHDA and CDR2 SQIVND (reference sequence). The length of the CDR3 is 15 residues. Trimming took off 6 bases at V and 4 bases at J, with 16 bases between the two ends. In DNA form, the CDR3 reads TGTGCCAGTAGCCGACGGGACTCTGGTAATCAGCCCCAGCATTTT. It is translated as CASSRRDSGNQPQHF.